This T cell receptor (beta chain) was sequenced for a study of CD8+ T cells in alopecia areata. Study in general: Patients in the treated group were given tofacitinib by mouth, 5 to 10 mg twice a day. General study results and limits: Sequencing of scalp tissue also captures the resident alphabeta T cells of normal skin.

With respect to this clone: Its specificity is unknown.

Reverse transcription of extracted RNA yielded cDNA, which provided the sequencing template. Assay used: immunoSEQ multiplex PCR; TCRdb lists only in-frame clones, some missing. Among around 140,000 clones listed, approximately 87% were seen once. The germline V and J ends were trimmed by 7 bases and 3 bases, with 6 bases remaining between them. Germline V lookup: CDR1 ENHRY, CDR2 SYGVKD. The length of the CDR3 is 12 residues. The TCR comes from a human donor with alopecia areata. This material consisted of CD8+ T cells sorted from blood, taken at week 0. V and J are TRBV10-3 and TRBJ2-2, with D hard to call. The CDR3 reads CAIKIYTGELFF. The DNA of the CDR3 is TGTGCCATCAAAATATACACCGGGGAGCTGTTTTTT.